The rows below give T cell receptor beta chains drawn from one sample of a study of T cells in Graves' hyperthyroidism and ophthalmopathy. TCRdb redid the calling of the multiplex PCR reads with MiXCR, one entry per CDR3 protein. This table holds around 560,000 distinct CDR3 sequences, over 15% found once. The sample was blood. The origin of the receptors is a woman aged 18 to 35 with Graves' hyperthyroidism. Each CDR3 is given with its conserved first and last residue. The D gene is left open where the match is weak. Clone size is stated in some rows and not others, as once, few, many or a class when expanded.

>.|TRBJ1-3|.|TRBV5-5
TGTGCCAGCAGCTTGGACCGGGGGTCCTACTCTGGAAACACCATATATTTT
CASSLDRGSYSGNTIYF
>.|TRBJ2-1|.|TRBV4-1
TGCGCCAGCAGCCAAGAATGGCGGGGGCCCAATGAGCAGTTCTTC
CASSQEWRGPNEQFF
>.|TRBJ1-3|once|TRBV19
TGTGCCAGTATGCTAGGATATGACTCGGACAGCTCTGGAAACACCATATATTTT
CASMLGYDSDSSGNTIYF
>.|TRBJ1-6|.|TRBV4-2
TGTGCCAGCAGCCAAGCCCTGGACGGAGATTCACCCCTCCACTTT
CASSQALDGDSPLHF
>TRBD1|TRBJ1-2|many|TRBV7-2
TGTGCCAGCAGCTCTCAGGGGGCATGGTCCGGCTACACCTTC
CASSSQGAWSGYTF
>.|TRBJ1-5|few|TRBV7-9
TGTGCCAGCAGCTTAGAAGACTTCAAGAGTGATCAGCCCCAGCATTTT
CASSLEDFKSDQPQHF
>.|TRBJ1-4|.|TRBV28
TGTGCCAGCCTGGGCAGCCCAATGAGAAACCTGTTTTTT
CASLGSPMRNLFF
>TRBD2|TRBJ2-2|.|TRBV2
TGTGCCAGCAGTGAACTGACTAGCGGGGGGAACACCGGGGAGCTGTTTTTT
CASSELTSGGNTGELFF
>TRBD2|TRBJ2-3|.|TRBV12-3/TRBV12-4
TGTGCCAGCAGTCCCAGAGGTAGCGGGAGCGCAGATACGCAGTATTTT
CASSPRGSGSADTQYF
>TRBD2|TRBJ2-1|few|TRBV7-6
TGTGCCAGCAGCTTCACTAGCGGGACGTACAATGAGCAGTTCTTC
CASSFTSGTYNEQFF
>TRBD1|TRBJ1-1|.|TRBV28
TGTGCCAGCAGCCCATTGGACAGGGACACTGAAGCTTTCTTT
CASSPLDRDTEAFF
>.|TRBJ1-1|few|TRBV5-8
TGTGCCAGCAGTTCCCCTTGGGATAACACTGAAGCTTTCTTT
CASSSPWDNTEAFF
>TRBD2|TRBJ2-7|.|TRBV4-2
TGTGCCAGCTCTAGAGGACTAGCTGGAACCTACGAGCAGTACTTC
CASSRGLAGTYEQYF
>.|TRBJ2-5|.|TRBV5-6
TGTGCCAGCAGCTTATTCGCGGGACGGGAGACCCAGTACTTC
CASSLFAGRETQYF
>TRBD2|TRBJ2-1|many|TRBV4-2
TGTGCCAGCAGCCAAGTGTTGTCGCTAGCGGGGGCCTCCTACAATGAGCAGTTCTTC
CASSQVLSLAGASYNEQFF
>.|TRBJ2-5|.|TRBV7-3
TGTGCCAGCAGCTTAATGGGGACGGCCCAAGAGACCCAGTACTTC
CASSLMGTAQETQYF
>.|TRBJ1-2|.|TRBV7-2
TGTGCCAGCAGCCCGTTCGCCTCACCCAATAACTATGGCTACACCTTC
CASSPFASPNNYGYTF
>.|TRBJ1-1|many|TRBV12-3/TRBV12-4
TGTGCCAGCAGTTTAAGGGTACTGAACACTGAAGCTTTCTTT
CASSLRVLNTEAFF
>.|TRBJ2-5|many|TRBV20-1
TGCAGTGCTAGAGGAGGTGGCCAAGAGACCCAGTACTTC
CSARGGGQETQYF
>.|TRBJ2-1|many|TRBV2
TGTGCCAGCAGTTTCTTCGTGGGCGGGACCTACAATGAGCAGTTCTTC
CASSFFVGGTYNEQFF
>TRBD2|TRBJ2-3|many|TRBV20-1
TGCAGTGCTACCAGCGGGGGCACAGATACGCAGTATTTT
CSATSGGTDTQYF
>TRBD2|TRBJ2-5|many|TRBV12-3/TRBV12-4
TGTGCCAGCAGTTTGGCGGGAGTGGAGACCCAGTACTTC
CASSLAGVETQYF
>.|TRBJ2-7|many|TRBV15
TGTGCCACCAGCAGAGATAGAGGCAGGCTCTCCTACGAGCAGTACTTC
CATSRDRGRLSYEQYF
>.|TRBJ2-3|few|TRBV5-1
TGCGCCAGCCAGACGGTGGATGGATTATATACGCAGTATTTT
CASQTVDGLYTQYF
>TRBD2|TRBJ2-1|few|TRBV7-9
TGTGCCAGCAGCTTTGGAGCGGGAGGTCTGAATGAGCAGTTCTTC
CASSFGAGGLNEQFF
>.|TRBJ2-7|many|TRBV6-2/TRBV6-3
TGTGCCAGCAGTTACTCGATTGGGGATAGCGAGTCCTACGAGCAGTACTTC
CASSYSIGDSESYEQYF
>.|TRBJ1-1|many|TRBV30
TGTGCCTGGAGTGTATGGGGAGCAGGGACTGAAGCTTTCTTT
CAWSVWGAGTEAFF
>.|TRBJ2-7|.|TRBV28
TGTGCCAGCAGTTTGGGGCAGACCTCCTACGAGCAGTACTTC
CASSLGQTSYEQYF
>TRBD2|TRBJ2-5|few|TRBV19
TGTGCCAGTAGTATGATAGCGGGGGGAGAGACCCAGTACTTC
CASSMIAGGETQYF
>.|TRBJ1-1|many|TRBV7-8
TGTGCCAGCAGCTTAGTGGCGAGGAACACTGAAGCTTTCTTT
CASSLVARNTEAFF
>.|TRBJ2-2|many|TRBV11-2
TGTGCCAGCAGCTTAGGGGTGCGGGAAAACACCGGGGAGCTGTTTTTT
CASSLGVRENTGELFF